This is a list of T cell receptor beta chains from one sample in a study of blood T cell repertoires in COVID-19. The table came from immunoSEQ multiplex PCR; TCRdb's copy has only in-frame clones and leaves some out. This table has more than 250,000 clones, around 87% appearing once. Specimen: PBMCs or T cells enriched from blood (not recorded which). The receptors derive from a woman aged 25 to 39 who had recovered from COVID-19. Both conserved end residues are part of each CDR3. Fields, in order: D gene, V gene, clone size, J gene, CDR3 DNA, CDR3 protein. A D gene is named only where the DNA matches it firmly. Clone sizes are given selectively: once, few, many, or a class where the clone is expanded.

.	TRBV2	once	TRBJ1-1	TGTGCCAGCGGGGGACAATGGATGAACACTGAAGCTTTCTTT	CASGGQWMNTEAFF
.	TRBV29-1	once	TRBJ1-1	TGCAGCGTTGGTCAAGTTCCGGTTTTCTTT	CSVGQVPVFF
TRBD1	TRBV5-8	.	TRBJ2-1	TGTGCCAGCAGCTTGCAGGGGGCGTCCTACAATGAGCAGTTCTTC	CASSLQGASYNEQFF
TRBD1	TRBV5-1	.	TRBJ2-5	TGCGCCAGCACCGGGACAGGGGGGTCAGAGACCCAGTACTTC	CASTGTGGSETQYF
.	TRBV3-1/TRBV3-2	.	TRBJ2-3	TGTGCCAGCAGCCAAGACCCCACGATACGGACAGATACGCAGTATTTT	CASSQDPTIRTDTQYF
.	TRBV30	.	TRBJ2-3	TGTGCCTGGGCTACAGGGCCCACAGATACGCAGTATTTT	CAWATGPTDTQYF
.	TRBV3-1/TRBV3-2	.	TRBJ2-3	TGTGCCAGCAGCCAACCTCAGGGTACTAGCACAGATACGCAGTATTTT	CASSQPQGTSTDTQYF
TRBD1	TRBV5-1	.	TRBJ1-1	TGCGCCAGCAGCCTAGGACAGGGGGCCGGGAACACTGAAGCTTTCTTT	CASSLGQGAGNTEAFF
.	TRBV4-3	.	TRBJ2-1	TGCGCCAGCAGCCGAGGACTGATCTACAATGAGCAGTTCTTC	CASSRGLIYNEQFF
.	TRBV12-3/TRBV12-4	.	TRBJ1-2	TGTGCCAGCAGTTTACCAGGGAACTATGGCTACACCTTC	CASSLPGNYGYTF
.	TRBV28	.	TRBJ2-7	TGTGCCAGCAGTTTTAACCCCTCTCGAGCCATCTCCTACGAGCAGTACTTC	CASSFNPSRAISYEQYF
.	TRBV9	.	TRBJ1-2	TGTGCCAGCAGCGTCGGGAGATCCGGCTATGGCTACACCTTC	CASSVGRSGYGYTF
TRBD1	TRBV5-4	once	TRBJ1-1	TGTGCCAGCAGCACCCCGGGACAGGGGAACACTGAAGCTTTCTTT	CASSTPGQGNTEAFF
.	TRBV28	.	TRBJ1-5	TGTGCCAGCAGCACCGGGGGAGGGCAGCCCCAGCATTTT	CASSTGGGQPQHF
TRBD1	TRBV27	.	TRBJ1-2	TGTGCCAGCAGGACGGGCCGAGGGACAGGGACTGTCAACTATGGCTACACCTTC	CASRTGRGTGTVNYGYTF
.	TRBV10-3	.	TRBJ1-2	TGTGCCATCAGTAACGGACAGATACATAACTATGGCTACACCTTC	CAISNGQIHNYGYTF
TRBD1	TRBV29-1	.	TRBJ2-5	TGCAGCGCCAGGGACAGGGGATTTCGCGAGACCCAGTACTTC	CSARDRGFRETQYF
TRBD2	TRBV4-1	.	TRBJ2-3	TGCGCCAGCAGCCACAGACTAGCCCAGACTTTCACAGATACGCAGTATTTT	CASSHRLAQTFTDTQYF
.	TRBV2	.	TRBJ1-2	TGTGCCAGCATGATCAGGCGGGAAGGCTACACCTTC	CASMIRREGYTF
.	TRBV7-9	.	TRBJ1-2	TGTGCCAGCAGCTTAGGAGGAGGGGTGTTACGCTATGGCTACACCTTC	CASSLGGGVLRYGYTF
TRBD1	TRBV18	.	TRBJ1-1	TGTGCCAGCTCACTCGGGACAGGGGAAGTGAACACTGAAGCTTTCTTT	CASSLGTGEVNTEAFF
.	TRBV18	.	TRBJ1-2	TGTGCCAGCTCACCCGGGTCACCCCTCAATTCTAACTATGGCTACACCTTC	CASSPGSPLNSNYGYTF
.	TRBV2	.	TRBJ1-4	TGTGCCAGCAGCGGGCTGGACAGTCTTAATGAAAAACTGTTTTTT	CASSGLDSLNEKLFF
TRBD2	TRBV10-3	.	TRBJ2-3	TGTGCCATCGTAGCGGGGGGTAGGGCGCAGTATTTT	CAIVAGGRAQYF
TRBD1	TRBV5-1	.	TRBJ2-2	TGCGCCAGCAGCTCTAGGACAGGGGCGCGGATGTTGACCGGGGAGCTGTTTTTT	CASSSRTGARMLTGELFF
.	TRBV7-2	.	TRBJ2-6	TGTGCCAGCAGCTTAGGGAAGGGGTACTCTGGGGCCAACGTCCTGACTTTC	CASSLGKGYSGANVLTF
TRBD1	TRBV4-1	.	TRBJ2-7	TGCGCCAGCAGCCAGGGACAGGGACCTTTTGAGCAGTACTTC	CASSQGQGPFEQYF
.	TRBV11-2	.	TRBJ2-7	TGTGCCAGCAGTTGGGGGAGGGGGGGCGTCTACGAGCAGTACTTC	CASSWGRGGVYEQYF
.	TRBV4-3	.	TRBJ2-5	TGCGCCAGCAGCCAAGATTCTAGAGGGTTAGGGGGGACCCAGTACTTC	CASSQDSRGLGGTQYF
.	TRBV13	.	TRBJ2-1	TGTGCCAGCAGTTTAGTGAGGGGGTTCAATGAGCAGTTCTTC	CASSLVRGFNEQFF
TRBD1	TRBV7-6	.	TRBJ2-7	TGTGCCAGCAGCTTAGCGTCAACGGGACAGGGATTTTGGTACGAGCAGTACTTC	CASSLASTGQGFWYEQYF
TRBD2	TRBV5-4	.	TRBJ2-1	TGTGCCAGCAGCGAGGGGACTAGCGGGGACTTAACCTACAATGAGCAGTTCTTC	CASSEGTSGDLTYNEQFF
TRBD1	TRBV28	once	TRBJ1-5	TGTGCCAGCAGCATAGTGGGACAGGGGGCTGGGCAGCCCCAGCATTTT	CASSIVGQGAGQPQHF
.	TRBV28	.	TRBJ1-5	TGTGCCAGCAGTAGGACAACTAATCAGCCCCAGCATTTT	CASSRTTNQPQHF
.	TRBV5-1	.	TRBJ1-1	TGCGCCAGCAGCTTGCAGGGGATGAACACTGAAGCTTTCTTT	CASSLQGMNTEAFF
.	TRBV6-6	.	TRBJ2-1	TGTGCCAGCACCCCGACTAGGGACAATGAGCAGTTCTTC	CASTPTRDNEQFF
.	TRBV1	.	TRBJ2-3	TGCACCAGCAGTCGCTCGACTAGCGGGGATTCCCTTGGCACAGATACGCAGTATTTT	CTSSRSTSGDSLGTDTQYF
.	TRBV10-2	.	TRBJ1-1	TGCGCCAGCAGTGACCCCCTCGACAAACCTAACACTGAAGCTTTCTTT	CASSDPLDKPNTEAFF
.	TRBV7-7	.	TRBJ1-2	TGTGCCAGCAGCTTAGCCCGGAAGAACAGAGTACCCTATGGCTACACCTTC	CASSLARKNRVPYGYTF
TRBD2	TRBV5-5	.	TRBJ2-5	TGTGCCAGCACCTCACTAGCGGGGGTCCGAGAGACCCAGTACTTC	CASTSLAGVRETQYF
.	TRBV12-3/TRBV12-4	.	TRBJ2-3	TGTGCCAGCAGGTCGAGGGATACGCAGTATTTT	CASRSRDTQYF
TRBD2	TRBV28	.	TRBJ2-5	TGTGCCAGCAGTCCACTAGCGGGGGGGCCCAGAGAGACCCAGTACTTC	CASSPLAGGPRETQYF
.	TRBV28	few	TRBJ1-5	TGTGCCAGCACGGGGGAGGGACAGCCCCAGCATTTT	CASTGEGQPQHF
TRBD1	TRBV5-4	few	TRBJ1-2	TGTGCCAGCAGCTTGGGGGACAGGGGACGATTGGGCTACACCTTC	CASSLGDRGRLGYTF
TRBD2	TRBV9	.	TRBJ2-3	TGTGCCAGCAGCGAACTAGCGGGGGGCACAGATACGCAGTATTTT	CASSELAGGTDTQYF
TRBD1	TRBV28	.	TRBJ1-2	TGTGCCAGCAGGACTAAACAGGGGTGGAACTATGGCTACACCTTC	CASRTKQGWNYGYTF
.	TRBV15	.	TRBJ2-1	TGTGCCACCCGGACAGCTAATGAGCAGTTCTTC	CATRTANEQFF
.	TRBV19	.	TRBJ1-2	TGTGCCAGTAAAAGACAACGGGGGTTGGACTATGGCTACACCTTC	CASKRQRGLDYGYTF
TRBD1	TRBV2	.	TRBJ1-4	TGTGCCAGCAGCCCGGACAGGGGGCGTAATGAAAAACTGTTTTTT	CASSPDRGRNEKLFF
TRBD2	TRBV6-5	.	TRBJ2-3	TGTGCCAGCAGGACTAGCGGGGGCACAGATACGCAGTATTTT	CASRTSGGTDTQYF
TRBD1	TRBV5-1	.	TRBJ1-1	TGCGCCAGCACAAACAGGGGAAGGACTGAAGCTTTCTTT	CASTNRGRTEAFF
TRBD2	TRBV11-3	.	TRBJ2-5	TGTGCCAGCAGCTTAGACGCGGGGGGGGAAGAGACCCAGTACTTC	CASSLDAGGEETQYF
.	TRBV4-2	.	TRBJ1-1	TGTGCCAGCAGCCGAGGGGGGGCCGAATACACTGAAGCTTTCTTT	CASSRGGAEYTEAFF
TRBD2	TRBV6-5	.	TRBJ2-7	TGTGCCAGCAGTCCCCTACGGGGGGCCTACGAGCAGTACTTC	CASSPLRGAYEQYF
.	TRBV10-3	.	TRBJ2-1	TGTGCCATCAGTGAGCTCAAGAGGGGGGGGTTGAACAATGAGCAGTTCTTC	CAISELKRGGLNNEQFF
.	TRBV18	.	TRBJ1-4	TGTGCCAGCTCAAGCTCCCAGGGGAGAAAACTGTTTTTT	CASSSSQGRKLFF